The source of this T cell receptor beta chain is a study of blood T cell repertoires in COVID-19 (dated by TCRdb to 2018 to 2020). Regarding the complete study: Samples from collaborators originated in the United States, Italy and Spain and spanned both the acute and convalescent phases of COVID-19. Nearly every sample came with metadata listing a de-identified subject ID, COVID-19 status, age in years and sex. Where available, HLA class I and class II types were obtained from metadata supplied by the sample provider rather than from assay-based typing. Samples were obtained from the ongoing ImmuneRACE study (first 160 participants) and from 950 to 1,500 subjects provided by 6 global collaborators. The prospective study material was composed of cDNA or gDNA derived from T cells, B-cell-depleted T cells, or PBMCs. The dataset comprised deeply sampled blood TCRbeta repertoires from subjects exposed to, actively infected with, or recovered from COVID-19. The repertoires were released in a freely available public database intended as a resource for research on the immune response to SARS-CoV-2. Study-wide conclusions, independent of this receptor: The quantity of clinical and demographic metadata differed by source and by participant and was supplied without curation.

The immunoSEQ Assay, a bias-controlled multiplex PCR, was used to amplify TCRbeta CDR3 regions from genomic DNA. The authors processed their data as follows. The number of nucleated cells in each sample was estimated from the amplification of reference gene primers within the assay. Sequence reads were collapsed and filtered to measure the absolute abundance of every unique TCRbeta CDR3 rearrangement. For each sample, productive Simpson clonality was calculated by taking the square root of Simpson's diversity index across productive rearrangements. In TCRdb, the immuneACCESS table is reduced to in-frame sequences with V and J assigned. These tables do not hold every clone; where another copy was compared, an unresolved V gene accounts for under half, and the others remain unexplained. V and J calls plus clone size are reproduced from that table; the DNA served to infer D and trimming. The sample includes around 320,000 clones, with roughly 87% observed a single time. The top ten clonotypes cover roughly 2.3% of the sample.

CDR1 SGHVS and CDR2 FQNEAQ were looked up in the germline V gene. The CDR3 contains 17 residues, cysteine and phenylalanine counted. Only the CDR3 part of the read is kept: 51 bases, read in frame from the first base. V has 1 base trimmed and J has 4 bases trimmed; junction bases matching no gene number 9. As for this clone: Its recognized antigen is unknown. The sample holds no much larger clone one base away, and base qualities are not on file.

Collaborating institutions collected whole blood in K2EDTA tubes following their own protocols. For TCRbeta analysis, collaborators shipped samples in one of three forms: frozen whole blood, isolated PBMCs, or DNA extracted from either of those sample types. The sequence links TRBV7-8 to TRBJ1-5; a stretch of 8 junction bases matches TRBD1. Input material: peripheral blood. This receptor was obtained from a man aged 18 to 30 with active or convalescent COVID-19. The nucleotide sequence is TGTGCCAGCAGCTTAGTGTGGCAGGGGGCAAGAAATCAGCCCCAGCATTTT. Its coded protein is CASSLVWQGARNQPQHF.